These 21 T cell receptor beta chains were all obtained from the same sample, sequenced in a study of T-cell reconstitution after alpha-beta-depleted transplantation in children. Unique molecular identifiers were incorporated when the TCRbeta library was constructed. MiXCR, applied by TCRdb to the PCR reads, yields one record per CDR3 protein. The table shows 300,000 to 350,000 distinct CDR3 sequences, with around 16% occurring only once. This specimen consisted of PBMCs, mostly from graft donor cells, obtained 360 days after TCRalphabeta/CD19-depleted stem cell transplant. The receptors stem from a male patient aged 2 to 9 who had a stem cell transplant for acute lymphoblastic leukemia, so the T cells may come from the graft donor.

This clonotype was seen a handful of times. V and J are TRBV12-3 or TRBV12-4 and TRBJ2-1; perhaps TRBD2 as D (6 bases). This CDR3 contains 15 residues. Trimming took off 7 bases at V and 4 bases at J, with 17 bases between the two ends. The CDR3 DNA reads as TGTGCCAGCACCGTTAGCGGAGGGACTTACAATGAGCAGTTCTTC. This codes for CASTVSGGTYNEQFF.

This clonotype occurred a few times. The DNA of the CDR3 is TGTGCCAGCAGTCCCGGGACAGGGGGCTGGGAGACCCAGTACTTC. It encodes CASSPGTGGWETQYF. The chain uses TRBV28 and TRBJ2-5; 12 nucleotides line up with TRBD1. The CDR3 extends over 15 amino acids. The ends lost 5 bases at V and 5 bases at J; junction bases unmatched: 6. Germline values: CDR1 MDHEN, CDR2 SYDVKM.

This clonotype was detected only a few times. This sequence joins TRBV19 and TRBJ2-3; D uncertain. The CDR3 covers 15 residues. The V gene's germline CDR1 is LNHDA and CDR2 SQIVND (reference sequence). V lost 4 bases and J lost 1, with 12 bases in between. The CDR3 DNA is TGTGCCAGTAGTACGGCAGGATACGGCACAGATACGCAGTATTTT. It specifies CASSTAGYGTDTQYF.

Ten or more counts support this clonotype. The rearrangement uses TRBV29-1 and TRBJ1-2; 9 bases line up with TRBD1. The V segment lost 5 bases and the J segment 5 bases; nucleotides outside the gene matches: 9. CDR3 length: 14 amino acids. Germline V gene lookup returns CDR1 SQVTM and CDR2 ANQGSEA. In nucleotides, the CDR3 is TGCAGCGTTCATGACAGGGACAGGGCGTATGGCTACACCTTC. Amino acids: CSVHDRDRAYGYTF. Using reference TRBV29-1 and TRBJ1-2 for the parts outside the CDR3, the full variable domain is SAVISQKPSRDICQRGTSLTIQCQVDSQVTMMFWYRQQPGQSLTLIATANQGSEATYESGFVIDKFPISRPNLTFSTLTVSNMSPEDSSIYLCSVHDRDRAYGYTFGSGTRLTVV.

V is TRBV27 and J is TRBJ1-5; possible D gene TRBD1, 5 bases. The CDR3 covers 17 residues. Looked up from germline, CDR1 is MNHEY and CDR2 is SMNVEV (reference sequence). Trimming pared 2 bases from V and 5 bases from J, leaving 19 bases between. The CDR3 sequence is CASSLRSLGRGDQPQHF. The CDR3 DNA is TGTGCCAGCAGTTTAAGGAGTTTGGGTCGGGGCGATCAGCCCCAGCATTTT.

The chain has TRBV5-1 and TRBJ2-7; 12 bases fit TRBD2. CDR1 SGHRS and CDR2 YFSETQ come from the germline V gene. The CDR3 consists of 15 residues. V was clipped by 0 bases and J by 4 bases; unmatched bases: 2. The CDR3 DNA follows: TGCGCCAGCAGCTTGGAGGGGACTAGCGGGTACGAGCAGTACTTC. Protein sequence: CASSLEGTSGYEQYF. The variable domain in full, completed from reference TRBV5-1 and TRBJ2-7, reads KAGVTQTPRYLIKTRGQQVTLSCSPISGHRSVSWYQQTPGQGLQFLFEYFSETQRNKGNFPGRFSGRQFSNSRSEMNVSTLELGDSALYLCASSLEGTSGYEQYFGPGTRLTVT.

This clonotype was counted between two and nine times. The genes are TRBV20-1 and TRBJ2-3; D is undetermined. CDR1 and CDR2 from the germline V gene are DFQATT and SNEGSKA (reference sequence). The CDR3 is 11 amino acids. Trimming left V 6 bases short and J 7 bases short, with 11 bases between. The CDR3, as DNA: TGCAGTGCCTCACCCTACAATACGCAGTATTTT. It is translated as CSASPYNTQYF.

This clonotype was seen only a few times. The chain is built from TRBV4-3 and TRBJ2-2; D uncertain. This CDR3 is built from 14 residues. V was trimmed by 3 bases and J by 4 bases, leaving 9 bases between them. Looked up from germline, CDR1 is LGHNA and CDR2 is YSLEER. CDR3 nucleotide sequence: TGCGCCAGCAGCCAGCAGACCCTCACCGGGGAGCTGTTTTTT. Translating gives CASSQQTLTGELFF.

The chain is built from TRBV7-3 and TRBJ2-1, with 7 bases lining up with TRBD2. V gave up 4 bases and J gave up 0 bases; unmatched junction bases: 9. CDR1 is SGHTA, CDR2 FQGTGA, per germline. The CDR3 has 17 amino acids. The CDR3 DNA follows: TGTGCCAGCAGCTCCCACACTAGCGTGAGCTCCTACAATGAGCAGTTCTTC. It specifies CASSSHTSVSSYNEQFF. The full variable domain, in which reference TRBV7-3 and TRBJ2-1 provide the parts outside the CDR3, is GAGVSQTPSNKVTEKGKYVELRCDPISGHTALYWYRQSLGQGPEFLIYFQGTGAADDSGLPNDRFFAVRPEGSVSTLKIQRTERGDSAVYLCASSSHTSVSSYNEQFFGPGTRLTVL.

The chain links TRBV12-3 or TRBV12-4 to TRBJ1-1, with D maybe TRBD1 (6 bases). V shed 7 bases and J shed 4 bases, with 13 bases lying between them. The CDR3 is made up of 13 amino acids. The CDR3: CASTRSGATEAFF. DNA for the CDR3: TGTGCCAGCACCCGTTCAGGGGCCACTGAAGCTTTCTTT.

This clonotype was detected only a few times. The chain carries TRBV4-1 and TRBJ1-1; 10 nucleotides line up with TRBD1. The CDR3 spans 19 residues. With V trimmed by 3 bases and J by 5 bases, 18 bases remained unmatched. In germline, CDR1 is MGHRA, CDR2 YSYEKL. The CDR3 region is CASSHTRAGQGLPWTEAFF. CDR3 coding DNA: TGCGCCAGCAGCCATACCCGGGCGGGACAGGGGTTGCCATGGACTGAAGCTTTCTTT.

The chain combines TRBV30 with TRBJ2-1; 8 bases fit TRBD1. V lost 2 bases and J lost 4; bases outside the gene matches: 7. The CDR3 has 15 residues. Germline V lookup: CDR1 GTSNPN, CDR2 SVGIG (reference sequence). CDR3 sequence: CAWSPGRGRYNEQFF. The CDR3 coding sequence is TGTGCCTGGAGTCCAGGCAGGGGGCGGTACAATGAGCAGTTCTTC.

Many counts were recorded for this clonotype. The chain links TRBV29-1 to TRBJ1-3; possible D gene TRBD1, 5 bases. CDR3 length equals 13 residues. Trimming removed 7 bases at V and 5 bases at J, with 15 bases between. Germline V gene sequence: CDR1 SQVTM, CDR2 ANQGSEA. The CDR3 nucleotides are TGCAGCGCCAGGGACGCGGGACGAAACACCATATATTTT. It yields the protein CSARDAGRNTIYF.

This chain connects TRBV20-1 to TRBJ2-1; 7 positions agree with TRBD2. This CDR3 contains 16 residues. With V trimmed by 1 base and J by 4 bases, 10 bases remained unmatched. Germline CDR1 reads DFQATT; CDR2 reads SNEGSKA (reference sequence). This chain's CDR3 is CSARVEGLGSYNEQFF. The CDR3 DNA sequence: TGCAGTGCTAGAGTGGAAGGACTAGGGAGTTACAATGAGCAGTTCTTC.

This clonotype turned up a few times. The chain links TRBV12-3 or TRBV12-4 to TRBJ1-4; 7 nucleotides agree with TRBD1. J lost 7 bases, V lost 5 bases, and 16 bases had no gene match. The length of the CDR3 is 17 residues. The CDR3 protein is CASSVDRLTLRGEKLFF. CDR3 coding DNA: TGTGCCAGCAGTGTGGACAGGCTAACCCTGAGGGGTGAAAAACTGTTTTTT.

CDR3 bases: TGTGCCAGCAGCGGACGGGGGGGAGGCTACGAGCAGTACTTC. Translating it yields CASSGRGGGYEQYF. The gene calls are TRBV5-6 and TRBJ2-7; 8 bases are shared with TRBD2. Unmatched junction bases numbered 6, after V lost 4 bases and J lost 3 bases. The CDR3 is 14 residues long. Germline V gene lookup returns CDR1 SGHDT and CDR2 YYEEEE.

A few counts support this clonotype. This chain links TRBV7-8 with TRBJ1-6, with D perhaps TRBD1 (5 bases). Germline V lookup: CDR1 SGHVS, CDR2 FQNEAQ. V lost 2 bases to trimming and J lost 5 bases, with 10 bases between them. The CDR3 has 15 amino acids. CDR3 in DNA: TGTGCCAGCAGCTTAACGGGACGGAATAATTCACCCCTCCACTTT. Translated: CASSLTGRNNSPLHF.

The table lists this clonotype with a few counts. The genes are TRBV28 and TRBJ2-5; a possible D gene is TRBD2 (5 bases). V was clipped by 2 bases and J by 5 bases, with 18 bases between them. Germline CDR1 MDHEN, CDR2 SYDVKM. The CDR3 is 16 residues long. CDR3 loop: CASSLRRTVGRETQYF. DNA of the CDR3: TGTGCCAGCAGTTTAAGGAGGACGGTCGGAAGGGAGACCCAGTACTTC.

The sample holds a few counts of this clonotype. CDR3: CASSSQLASTDTQYF. CDR3 in DNA: TGTGCCAGCAGTTCTCAATTAGCGAGCACAGATACGCAGTATTTT. The chain combines TRBV28 with TRBJ2-3; a possible D gene is TRBD2 (5 bases). Trimming left V 4 bases short and J 0 bases short, with 11 bases between. CDR3 size: 15 residues. Germline V gene lookup returns CDR1 MDHEN and CDR2 SYDVKM.

The chain joins TRBV5-6 to TRBJ2-1; the match to TRBD2 covers 9 bases. The junction had 4 bases not matched to a gene; V was cut back by 0 bases and J by 6 bases. The CDR3 sequence is 15 residues long. The germline V gene encodes CDR1 SGHDT and CDR2 YYEEEE. CDR3 region: CASSLEGGRANEQFF. The CDR3 DNA reads as TGTGCCAGCAGCTTGGAAGGCGGGAGGGCCAATGAGCAGTTCTTC.

The genes are TRBV7-2 and TRBJ2-3; D call uncertain. V lost 2 bases to trimming and J lost 1 base, with 13 bases between them. Germline V gene sequence: CDR1 SGHTA, CDR2 FQGNSA. The CDR3 loop spans 16 amino acids. CDR3 loop: CASSLLSGVGTDTQYF. The CDR3 DNA reads as TGTGCCAGCAGCTTACTGTCGGGTGTTGGCACAGATACGCAGTATTTT.